This T cell receptor beta chain is from a study of OX40 agonist ivuxolimab in advanced cancers. Method: immunoSEQ multiplex PCR; TCRdb's copy keeps in-frame clones and lacks some. The table has roughly 19,000 clones, roughly 85% seen once; the top ten hold 50% to 55%. The CDR3 contains 17 residues. J lost 2 bases, V lost 4 bases, and 13 bases had no gene match. Per germline, CDR1 SGDLS and CDR2 YYNGEE. Sequences were derived from CD4+ or CD8+ T cells sorted from blood, sampled in a trial of the OX40 agonist ivuxolimab. The chain uses TRBV9 and TRBJ2-3; 7 bases map to TRBD2. This receptor was taken from an adult with an advanced solid tumor such as melanoma, head and neck, liver or kidney cancer. The CDR3 is CASSPGLAAGPTDTQYF. The CDR3 nucleotides are TGTGCCAGCAGCCCAGGTTTGGCAGCGGGACCCACAGATACGCAGTATTTT. Supplemented by reference TRBV9 and TRBJ2-3, the full variable domain reads DSGVTQTPKHLITATGQRVTLRCSPRSGDLSVYWYQQSLDQGLQFLIQYYNGEERAKGNILERFSAQQFPDLHSELNLSSLELGDSALYFCASSPGLAAGPTDTQYFGPGTRLTVL.